The 29 T cell receptor beta chains reported below all come from one sample, sequenced in a study of blood T cell repertoires in COVID-19 (dated by TCRdb to 2020 to 2022). The library relied on the immunoSEQ multiplex PCR assay. Not all clones reach the TCRdb copy of this immuneACCESS table, which keeps in-frame sequences only. Checked studies attribute under half of the gap to unresolved V genes and leave the rest unexplained. The sample contains approximately 440,000 clones, approximately 90% of them found a single time. Of the sample, roughly 13% is held by the ten largest clones. Material for sequencing was peripheral blood. The receptors stem from a woman in her 50s with COVID-19, enrolled during active disease.

This chain links TRBV28 with TRBJ1-2; 12 bases fit TRBD1. Germline values: CDR1 MDHEN, CDR2 SYDVKM. The CDR3 loop spans 14 amino acids. The V and J ends lost 3 bases and 8 bases, in that order; junction bases with no gene match: 4. The CDR3, as DNA: TGTGCCAGCAGTTTGCCGGGGACAGGGGGCGGCTACACCTTC. Translation: CASSLPGTGGGYTF.

The gene calls are TRBV19 and TRBJ1-2; TRBD1 aligns across 10 bases. CDR1 and CDR2 from the germline V gene are LNHDA and SQIVND (reference sequence). With V trimmed by 3 bases and J by 8 bases, 6 bases remained unmatched. The CDR3 covers 14 residues. The CDR3 nucleotides read TGTGCCAGTAGTATCCGGGACAGGGGAGACGGCTACACCTTC. This translates into CASSIRDRGDGYTF.

This clone was detected only a few times. The gene calls are TRBV2 and TRBJ1-1, with a weak D call TRBD1 (5 bases). V lost 6 bases and J lost 0, with 11 bases in between. This CDR3 comprises 14 residues. CDR1 SNHLY and CDR2 FYNNEI come from the germline V gene. The CDR3: CASRMTEMNTEAFF. CDR3 sequence (DNA): TGTGCCAGCAGAATGACAGAGATGAACACTGAAGCTTTCTTT.

V and J are TRBV7-3 and TRBJ2-1, with 7 nucleotides matching TRBD2. CDR1 SGHTA and CDR2 FQGTGA come from the germline V gene. This CDR3 has 16 residues. Germline trimming cut 0 bases from V and 6 bases from J; bases unmatched to any gene: 8. The CDR3 coding sequence is TGTGCCAGCAGCTTAACGGCGGCGGGGGAGGCCAATGAGCAGTTCTTC. Translated, it gives CASSLTAAGEANEQFF.

The J gene is TRBJ1-6, the V gene TRBV19; possibly TRBD1 for D (5 bases). In germline, CDR1 is LNHDA, CDR2 SQIVND (reference sequence). The CDR3 is 13 amino acids. Trimming cost V 11 bases and J 6 bases, with 14 bases left between them. The CDR3 spells CASKWGFNSPLHF. CDR3 sequence (DNA): TGTGCCTCAAAGTGGGGCTTTAATTCACCCCTCCACTTT.

The chain links TRBV12-3 or TRBV12-4 to TRBJ1-3, with 7 bases that match TRBD1. The CDR3 spans 13 residues. Unmatched junction bases numbered 6, after V lost 10 bases and J lost 3 bases. CDR3 sequence (DNA): TGTGCCACCACAGGGGTAGGTGGAAACACCATATATTTT. Translation gives CATTGVGGNTIYF.

V and J are TRBV5-1 and TRBJ1-6; D is ambiguous. CDR1 is SGHRS, CDR2 YFSETQ, per germline. V shed 1 base and J shed 5 bases, with 10 bases lying between them. The CDR3 has 15 amino acids. DNA for the CDR3: TGCGCCAGCAGCTTGACAGATCCAAATAATTCACCCCTCCACTTT. This gives the protein CASSLTDPNNSPLHF.

The chain employs TRBV3-1 (or the pseudogene TRBV3-2) and TRBJ1-1; D ambiguous. Trimming removed 1 base from V and 1 base from J, with 7 bases in between. This CDR3 is 14 amino acids long. CDR1 LGHDT and CDR2 YNNKEL come from the germline V gene (reference sequence). CDR3 bases: TGTGCCAGCAGCCAAGCCCCCAGGAACACTGAAGCTTTCTTT. Translated: CASSQAPRNTEAFF.

The rearrangement uses TRBV2 and TRBJ2-1; a weak D match, TRBD1 (6 bases). This CDR3 region has 11 residues. V lost 8 bases, J lost 15 bases, and 17 bases lay in between. CDR1 and CDR2 (germline): SNHLY, FYNNEI. The CDR3 sequence: CASQGQLWSFF. The DNA for the CDR3 is TGTGCCAGCCAAGGACAGTTGTGGTCGTTCTTC.

The J gene is TRBJ2-7, the V gene TRBV28; 7 bases line up with TRBD2. The CDR3 contains 13 residues. V lost 9 bases and J lost 6; bases outside the gene matches: 11. Germline V lookup: CDR1 MDHEN, CDR2 SYDVKM. The CDR3 region is CASLWGGSGEQYF. The CDR3 nucleotides are TGTGCCAGTCTTTGGGGAGGGAGTGGCGAGCAGTACTTC.

This clone was observed once. The V call is TRBV6-5, the J call TRBJ2-6; D is unclear. Trimming cost V 5 bases and J 4 bases, with 12 bases left between them. Germline V gives CDR1 MNHEY, CDR2 SVGAGI. The CDR3 runs to 15 residues. The CDR3 region is CASSPPLGGANVLTF. Here the CDR3 DNA reads TGTGCCAGCAGTCCCCCGCTGGGCGGGGCCAACGTCCTGACTTTC.

Concerning this clone: The sample carries other DNA sequences with the same CDR3. This sequence joins TRBV27 and TRBJ1-1; TRBD1 is a possible D gene (5 bases). This CDR3 is built from 14 residues. Deletions cut 3 bases from V and 0 bases from J, with 8 bases between. CDR1 and CDR2 (germline): MNHEY, SMNVEV (reference sequence). CDR3 protein: CASSLRGMNTEAFF. The CDR3 nucleotides read TGTGCCAGCAGTTTGCGGGGGATGAACACTGAAGCTTTCTTT.

V and J are TRBV11-2 and TRBJ1-1; D gene unclear. The CDR3 contains 13 residues. V lost 5 bases and J lost 3, with 10 bases in between. Germline V gene sequence: CDR1 SGHAT, CDR2 FQNNGV. The CDR3 spells CASSLETDTEAFF. The CDR3 DNA reads as TGTGCCAGCAGCCTGGAGACCGACACTGAAGCTTTCTTT.

The chain uses TRBV6-2 or TRBV6-3 and TRBJ2-1; D is perhaps TRBD1 (6 bases). Germline lookup yields CDR1 MNHEY and CDR2 SVGEGT. This CDR3 is 12 amino acids long. Trimming took 5 bases from V and 7 from J, leaving 9 bases between them. The CDR3 spells CASSLTGNEQFF. In DNA form, the CDR3 reads TGTGCCAGCAGTCTCACAGGGAATGAGCAGTTCTTC.

This chain joins TRBV6-1 and TRBJ2-6, with 8 bases aligning to TRBD1. This CDR3 spans 18 amino acids. V dropped 4 bases and J dropped 0; count of bases not matched to a gene: 8. From germline, CDR1 is MNHNS and CDR2 SASEGT. CDR3 sequence (DNA): TGTGCCAGCAGTGTGCCGGGACAGGAGCTCTCTGGGGCCAACGTCCTGACTTTC. Encoded protein: CASSVPGQELSGANVLTF.

The chain uses TRBV6-5 and TRBJ2-2; D is possibly TRBD2 (6 bases). The V gene lost 0 bases and the J gene lost 6 bases, with 8 bases spanning the gap. The CDR3 runs 14 residues. CDR1 is MNHEY and CDR2 is SVGAGI in the germline V gene. CDR3: CASSYSRLAGELFF. The CDR3 coding sequence is TGTGCCAGCAGTTACTCCCGACTAGCCGGGGAGCTGTTTTTT.

The chain carries TRBV7-8 and TRBJ1-5, with TRBD1 matching over 8 bases. The germline gives CDR1 SGHVS, CDR2 FQNEAQ. The CDR3 is 14 amino acids. The V gene end was trimmed by 1 base and the J gene end by 12 bases; junction bases not matched to a gene: 8. In nucleotides, the CDR3 is TGTGCCAGCAGCTTAGGACAGGGGACCAGGTTCCAGCATTTT. Translation gives CASSLGQGTRFQHF.

This rearrangement joins TRBV10-3 to TRBJ2-7, with 14 bases that match TRBD2. V gave up 2 bases and J gave up 3 bases; unmatched junction bases: 18. CDR1 and CDR2 (germline): ENHRY, SYGVKD. The CDR3 runs 21 residues. Written as DNA, the CDR3 is TGTGCCATCAGTGAGCCTAAAGGACTAGCGGGGGGCCCCTATGATATCTACGAGCAGTACTTC. Amino acid sequence: CAISEPKGLAGGPYDIYEQYF.

Worth noting for this clone: Other DNA sequences within the sample encode an identical CDR3. This chain uses TRBV7-9 with TRBJ1-1; 9 bases are shared with TRBD1. Trimming cost V 3 bases and J 2 bases; bases outside gene matches: 1. The CDR3 runs 14 residues. Looked up from germline, CDR1 is SEHNR and CDR2 is FQNEAQ (reference sequence). Here the CDR3 reads CASSLGQGNTEAFF. CDR3 nucleotides: TGTGCCAGCAGCTTGGGACAGGGCAACACTGAAGCTTTCTTT. The variable domain in full, completed from reference TRBV7-9 and TRBJ1-1, reads DTGVSQNPRHKITKRGQNVTFRCDPISEHNRLYWYRQTLGQGPEFLTYFQNEAQLEKSRLLSDRFSAERPKGSFSTLEIQRTEQGDSAMYLCASSLGQGNTEAFFGQGTRLTVV.

V gene TRBV5-1 combines with J gene TRBJ1-1, with D unresolved. Looked up from germline, CDR1 is SGHRS and CDR2 is YFSETQ. CDR3 length equals 15 residues. V was shortened by 5 bases and J by 1 base, with 15 bases between the two germline ends. CDR3 residues: CASRRGATTNTEAFF. In nucleotides, the CDR3 is TGCGCCAGCAGAAGAGGAGCGACTACGAACACTGAAGCTTTCTTT. The variable domain in full, with the rest retrieved from reference TRBV5-1 and TRBJ1-1, is KAGVTQTPRYLIKTRGQQVTLSCSPISGHRSVSWYQQTPGQGLQFLFEYFSETQRNKGNFPGRFSGRQFSNSRSEMNVSTLELGDSALYLCASRRGATTNTEAFFGQGTRLTVV.

V usage is TRBV28 and J usage is TRBJ2-7; 9 bases are shared with TRBD1. V was clipped by 3 bases and J by 4 bases; unmatched bases: 7. CDR1 and CDR2 from the germline V gene are MDHEN and SYDVKM. The CDR3 sequence is 15 residues long. CDR3 sequence: CASSLVGTGIYEQYF. DNA for the CDR3: TGTGCCAGCAGTTTGGTCGGGACAGGGATTTACGAGCAGTACTTC.

This chain links TRBV27 with TRBJ1-5; no definite D call. The germline CDR1 and CDR2 sequences are MNHEY and SMNVEV (reference sequence). Trimming pared 3 bases from V and 9 bases from J, leaving 6 bases between. CDR3 length: 11 residues. The CDR3 DNA sequence: TGTGCCAGCAGTTTGCCGGGGCCCCAGCATTTT. Residues: CASSLPGPQHF.

This clone was found once. The chain carries TRBV20-1 and TRBJ1-2; D is unclear. This CDR3 region has 11 residues. V was pared by 7 bases and J by 0 bases, with 6 bases between. The V gene's germline CDR1 is DFQATT and CDR2 SNEGSKA (reference sequence). As DNA, the CDR3 is TGCAGTGGTCGTGCTAACTATGGCTACACCTTC. Encoded protein: CSGRANYGYTF.

J is TRBJ1-6 and V is TRBV6-1; D is perhaps TRBD1 (5 bases). V lost 3 bases, J lost 7 bases, and 13 bases lay in between. The CDR3 runs 15 residues. Germline CDR1 and CDR2: MNHNS and SASEGT. The CDR3 sequence: CASSEMWQGNSPLHF. CDR3 nucleotide sequence: TGTGCCAGCAGTGAGATGTGGCAGGGAAATTCACCCCTCCACTTT.

In its sample, this clone was seen once. The chain employs TRBV6-5 and TRBJ2-1, with D perhaps matching TRBD2 (5 bases). The germline gives CDR1 MNHEY, CDR2 SVGAGI. The CDR3 runs 12 residues. V lost 8 bases and J 6 bases, leaving 11 bases between the germline ends. The CDR3 here is CASSSRGNEQFF. The CDR3 nucleotides are TGTGCCAGCTCCTCCCGGGGCAATGAGCAGTTCTTC.

The chain carries TRBV12-5 and TRBJ1-1; TRBD1 matches at 7 bases. Germline trimming cut 0 bases from V and 6 bases from J; bases unmatched to any gene: 4. CDR3 length: 14 amino acids. The germline V gene has CDR1 LGHNT and CDR2 FRNRAP. The CDR3 sequence: CASGLVRQGAEAFF. The CDR3 DNA reads as TGTGCTAGTGGTTTGGTCCGACAGGGCGCTGAAGCTTTCTTT.

J is TRBJ2-2 and V is TRBV24-1; D is uncertain. The germline CDR1 and CDR2 sequences are KGHDR and SFDVKD. V shed 4 bases and J shed 4 bases, with 6 bases lying between them. The CDR3 sequence is 13 residues long. DNA of the CDR3: TGTGCCACCAGTGAAGCTGGCACCGGGGAGCTGTTTTTT. Its protein is CATSEAGTGELFF.

The J gene is TRBJ2-2, the V gene TRBV15, with unresolved D. Germline V gives CDR1 LNHNV, CDR2 YYDKDF (reference sequence). V was shortened by 1 base and J by 4 bases, with 13 bases between the two germline ends. This CDR3 region has 16 residues. CDR3 sequence reads: CATSRVGRPGTGELFF. The DNA of the CDR3 is TGTGCCACCAGCAGAGTGGGTCGCCCGGGCACCGGGGAGCTGTTTTTT.

The chain joins TRBV24-1 to TRBJ2-1; TRBD1 matches at 7 bases. The CDR3 totals 12 residues. With V trimmed by 9 bases and J by 8 bases, 6 bases remained unmatched. CDR1 KGHDR and CDR2 SFDVKD come from the germline V gene. The DNA for the CDR3 is TGTGCCACCGCACAGGGGAAACATGAGCAGTTCTTC. Translation: CATAQGKHEQFF.